This TCR beta chain was sequenced in a study of blood T cells in healthy people across ages. A word on this clonotype: Its antigen is unknown.

Primers used in a second PCR of roughly 6 to 11 cycles were a sample-barcoded 5' primer and a J-beta primer mix. TCRdb itself ran the 5' RACE reads through MiXCR, one entry per CDR3 protein. The profile covers around 1,700,000 distinct CDR3 sequences, with roughly 28% appearing a single time and roughly 8% taken by the ten largest. Study-wide results and caveats: Getting older went along with TCR beta diversity per million T cells dropping roughly linearly.

The sample taken for sequencing was blood. The sequence came from a woman between 25 and 40 years old in good health.

For the CDR3, the DNA is TGTGCCACCGGCTATCTCACAGGGAGCTCTTCCACTGAAGCTTTCTTT. Its translation is CATGYLTGSSSTEAFF. The J gene is TRBJ1-1, the V gene TRBV15; weak D call: TRBD1 (6 bases). The length of the CDR3 is 16 residues. V was trimmed by 8 bases and J by 4 bases, leaving 23 bases between them. Germline CDR1 is LNHNV and CDR2 is YYDKDF (reference sequence).